Following are 9 T cell receptor beta chains from one sample sequenced in a study of metastatic and nonmetastatic thyroid tumors (TCRdb year 2020). Receptors were amplified or captured by PCR. Reads for this sample came from an Illumina HiSeq 4000. In-frame beta chains were kept once TCRdb had trimmed the public reads at Q25 with fastp and called clones with MiXCR. The sample records around 18,000 clones, 29% of which are singletons. About 13% of the sample lies in the top ten. None of the patients had been given any treatment before thyroid surgery. Sequenced material: tumor tissue. The source of these receptors is a female donor with papillary thyroid cancer or a benign thyroid nodule (not recorded which). Some clones in this sample may be carry-over from other donors' samples.

This clone was counted a few times. The chain combines TRBV24-1 with TRBJ2-1; D is perhaps TRBD1 (6 bases). Germline CDR1 KGHDR, CDR2 SFDVKD. The CDR3 covers 15 residues. V was shortened by 4 bases and J by 7 bases, with 16 bases between the two germline ends. In nucleotides, the CDR3 is TGTGCCACCAGTGAGCGTCGCAGGGGTGGGAATGAGCAGTTCTTC. Translation: CATSERRRGGNEQFF.

This clone appeared a few times. The chain joins TRBV27 to TRBJ2-3; D perhaps matches TRBD1 (5 bases). Trimming removed 0 bases from V and 1 base from J, with 11 bases in between. This CDR3 is 16 amino acids long. Germline CDR1 reads MNHEY; CDR2 reads SMNVEV (reference sequence). DNA for the CDR3: TGTGCCAGCAGTTTATCGGATCTGGGGCGCACAGATACGCAGTATTTT. It is translated as CASSLSDLGRTDTQYF.

V usage is TRBV6-1 and J usage is TRBJ1-1; D is undetermined. The CDR3 totals 15 residues. Germline V gives CDR1 MNHNS, CDR2 SASEGT. Trimming took off 6 bases at V and 3 bases at J, with 17 bases between the two ends. The CDR3 coding sequence is TGTGCCAGCAGGACGACACCTCATAGTGACACTGAAGCTTTCTTT. It yields the protein CASRTTPHSDTEAFF.

The chain carries TRBV6-1 and TRBJ1-6; D is perhaps TRBD1 (5 bases). The germline V gene encodes CDR1 MNHNS and CDR2 SASEGT. V lost 8 bases to trimming and J lost 13 bases, with 15 bases between them. This CDR3 has 12 amino acids. CDR3 DNA: TGTGCCAGCGACAGAGGTGGGGCGCCCCTCCACTTT. It codes for CASDRGGAPLHF.

This clone was observed a few times. The V and J genes are TRBV6-1 and TRBJ1-1; 8 nucleotides line up with TRBD1. From germline, CDR1 is MNHNS and CDR2 SASEGT. The length of the CDR3 is 14 residues. V dropped 8 bases and J dropped 4; count of bases not matched to a gene: 9. Here the CDR3 DNA reads TGTGCCAGCCGTGGGGCAGGGGGCGTCACTGAAGCTTTCTTT. Translating gives CASRGAGGVTEAFF.

This clone was picked up many times. A read error may produce the germline difference seen at one junction end. Other DNA variants within this sample encode the same CDR3. The gene calls are TRBV4-2 and TRBJ2-2; TRBD2 aligns across 8 bases. In germline, CDR1 is LGHNA, CDR2 YNFKEQ. The CDR3 spans 17 residues. The CDR3 here is CASSQEDSGSFAGELFF. CDR3 DNA: TGTGCCAGCAGCCAAGAAGACAGCGGGAGTTTCGCCGGGGAGCTGTTTTTC.

The CDR3 loop is CASSSYDGFYEQYF. The CDR3 DNA reads as TGTGCCAGCAGTTCTTACGACGGATTTTACGAGCAGTACTTC. This rearrangement joins TRBV6-5 to TRBJ2-7, with D hard to call. Trimming left V 4 bases short and J 4 bases short, with 14 bases between. The CDR3 sequence is 14 residues long. Per germline, CDR1 MNHEY and CDR2 SVGAGI.

Points on this clone: At one end the junction does not follow the germline gene, possibly because of a read error. J is TRBJ1-6 and V is TRBV18; 7 positions match TRBD1. This CDR3 has 13 amino acids. The germline V gene has CDR1 KGHSH and CDR2 LQKENI. Here the CDR3 DNA reads TGTGCCAGCTCCTTCAAAAGACAGGGACCTGAGGATTTT. Residues: CASSFKRQGPEDF.

The chain has TRBV7-2 and TRBJ2-5, with 7 bases lining up with TRBD2. In germline, CDR1 is SGHTA, CDR2 FQGNSA. With 3 bases clipped from V and 3 bases from J, the junction kept 1 base outside the gene matches. CDR3 length equals 13 residues. The CDR3 here is CASSLLAEETQYF. The CDR3 DNA follows: TGTGCCAGCAGCTTGCTAGCGGAAGAGACCCAGTACTTC.